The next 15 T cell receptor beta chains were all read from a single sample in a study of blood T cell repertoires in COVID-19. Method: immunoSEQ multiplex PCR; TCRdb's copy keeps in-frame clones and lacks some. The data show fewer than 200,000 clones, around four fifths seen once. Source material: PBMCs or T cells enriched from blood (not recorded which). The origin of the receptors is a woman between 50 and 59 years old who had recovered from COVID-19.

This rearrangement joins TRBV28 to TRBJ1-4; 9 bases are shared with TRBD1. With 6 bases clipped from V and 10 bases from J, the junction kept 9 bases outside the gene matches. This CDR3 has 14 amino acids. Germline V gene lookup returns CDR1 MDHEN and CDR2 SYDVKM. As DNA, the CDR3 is TGTGCCAGCAGAGCACCGGGACAGGGTCGAAAACTGTTTTTT. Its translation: CASRAPGQGRKLFF.

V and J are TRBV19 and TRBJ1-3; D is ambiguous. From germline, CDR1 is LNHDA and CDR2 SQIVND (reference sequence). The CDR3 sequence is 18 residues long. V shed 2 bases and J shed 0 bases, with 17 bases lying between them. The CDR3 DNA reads TGTGCCAGTAGTATAAGAGGCGCGACCTTAAACTCTGGAAACACCATATATTTT. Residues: CASSIRGATLNSGNTIYF. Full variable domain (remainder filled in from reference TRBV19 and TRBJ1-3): DGGITQSPKYLFRKEGQNVTLSCEQNLNHDAMYWYRQDPGQGLRLIYYSQIVNDFQKGDIAEGYSVSREKKESFPLTVTSAQKNPTAFYLCASSIRGATLNSGNTIYFGEGSWLTVV.

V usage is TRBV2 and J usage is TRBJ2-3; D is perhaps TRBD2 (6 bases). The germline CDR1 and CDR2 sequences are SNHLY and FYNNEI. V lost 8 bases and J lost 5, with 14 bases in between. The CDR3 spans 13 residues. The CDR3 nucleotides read TGTGCCAGCCCTATTGGGGGACTAGATACGCAGTATTTT. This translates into CASPIGGLDTQYF.

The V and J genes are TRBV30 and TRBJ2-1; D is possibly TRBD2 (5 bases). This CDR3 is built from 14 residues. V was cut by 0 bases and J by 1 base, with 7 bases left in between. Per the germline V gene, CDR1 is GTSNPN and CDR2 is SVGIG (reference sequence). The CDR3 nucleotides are TGTGCCTGGAGTGTAGCGGCATCCTACAATGAGCAGTTCTTC. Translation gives CAWSVAASYNEQFF.

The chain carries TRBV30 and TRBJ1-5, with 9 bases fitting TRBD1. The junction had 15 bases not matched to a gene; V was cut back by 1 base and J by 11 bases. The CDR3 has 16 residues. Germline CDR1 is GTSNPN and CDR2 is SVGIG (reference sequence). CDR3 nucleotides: TGTGCCTGGAGTGGAACAGGGGGCGTTTTTACTACGGCCCAGCATTTT. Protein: CAWSGTGGVFTTAQHF.

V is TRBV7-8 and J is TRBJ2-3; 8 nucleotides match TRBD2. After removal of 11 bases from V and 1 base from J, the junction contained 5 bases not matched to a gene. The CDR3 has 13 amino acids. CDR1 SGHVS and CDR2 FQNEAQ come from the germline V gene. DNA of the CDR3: TGTGCCGGCACTAGCGGCCGCACAGATACGCAGTATTTT. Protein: CAGTSGRTDTQYF.

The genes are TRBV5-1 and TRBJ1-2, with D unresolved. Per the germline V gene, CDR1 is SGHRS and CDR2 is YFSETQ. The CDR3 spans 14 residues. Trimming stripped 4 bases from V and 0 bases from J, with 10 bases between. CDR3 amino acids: CASSPRESNYGYTF. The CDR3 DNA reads TGCGCCAGCAGCCCGAGGGAGTCTAACTATGGCTACACCTTC.

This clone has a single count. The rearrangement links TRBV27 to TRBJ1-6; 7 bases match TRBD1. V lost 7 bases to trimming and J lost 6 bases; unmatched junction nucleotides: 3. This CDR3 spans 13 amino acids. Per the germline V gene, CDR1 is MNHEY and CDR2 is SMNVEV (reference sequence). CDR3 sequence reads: CASTGQVNSPLHF. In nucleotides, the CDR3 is TGTGCCAGCACAGGACAGGTTAATTCACCCCTCCACTTT.

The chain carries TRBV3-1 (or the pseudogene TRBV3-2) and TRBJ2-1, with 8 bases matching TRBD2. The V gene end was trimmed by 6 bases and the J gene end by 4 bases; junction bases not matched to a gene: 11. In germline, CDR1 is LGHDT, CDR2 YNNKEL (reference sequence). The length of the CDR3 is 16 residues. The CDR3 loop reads CASSGRASGWYNEQFF. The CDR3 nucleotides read TGTGCCAGCAGTGGGCGAGCTAGCGGGTGGTACAATGAGCAGTTCTTC.

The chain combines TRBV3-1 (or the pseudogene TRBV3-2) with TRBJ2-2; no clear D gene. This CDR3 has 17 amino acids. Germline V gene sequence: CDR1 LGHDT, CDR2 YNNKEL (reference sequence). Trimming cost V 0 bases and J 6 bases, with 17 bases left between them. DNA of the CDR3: TGTGCCAGCAGCCAAGAAAGGAAGAGTTTTCGGGCCGGGGAGCTGTTTTTT. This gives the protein CASSQERKSFRAGELFF.

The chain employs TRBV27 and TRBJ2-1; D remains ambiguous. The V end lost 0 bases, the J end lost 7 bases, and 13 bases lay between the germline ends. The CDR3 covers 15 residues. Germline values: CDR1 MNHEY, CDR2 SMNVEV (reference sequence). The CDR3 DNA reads TGTGCCAGCAGTTTATCGCCAATCCTAGGAAATGAGCAGTTCTTC. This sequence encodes CASSLSPILGNEQFF.

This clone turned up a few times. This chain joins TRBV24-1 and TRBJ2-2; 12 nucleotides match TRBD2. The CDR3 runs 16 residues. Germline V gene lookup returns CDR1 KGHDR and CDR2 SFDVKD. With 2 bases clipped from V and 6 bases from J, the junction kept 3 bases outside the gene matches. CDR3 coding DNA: TGTGCCACCAGTGATTCGGGACTAGCGGGCGCCGGGGAGCTGTTTTTT. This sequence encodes CATSDSGLAGAGELFF.

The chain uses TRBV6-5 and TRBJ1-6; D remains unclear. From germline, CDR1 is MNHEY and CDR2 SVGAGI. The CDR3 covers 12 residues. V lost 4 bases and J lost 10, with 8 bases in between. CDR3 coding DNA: TGTGCCAGCAGTTCCCCTAGATCACCCCTCCACTTT. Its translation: CASSSPRSPLHF.

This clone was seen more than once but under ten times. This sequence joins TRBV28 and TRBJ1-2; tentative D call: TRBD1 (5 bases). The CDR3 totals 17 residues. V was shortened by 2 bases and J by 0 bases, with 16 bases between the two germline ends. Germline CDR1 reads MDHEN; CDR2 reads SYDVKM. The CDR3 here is CASSLDGLGAPNYGYTF. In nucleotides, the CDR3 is TGTGCCAGCAGTTTAGACGGTCTAGGGGCTCCTAACTATGGCTACACCTTC.

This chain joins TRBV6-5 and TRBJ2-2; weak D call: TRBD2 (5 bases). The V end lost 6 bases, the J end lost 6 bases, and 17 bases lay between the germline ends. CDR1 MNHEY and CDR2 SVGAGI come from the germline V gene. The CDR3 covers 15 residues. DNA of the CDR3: TGTGCCAGCAGACGGCCGGGCCAGAGGGCCGGGGAGCTGTTTTTT. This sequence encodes CASRRPGQRAGELFF.